These 16 T cell receptor beta chains were all obtained from the same sample, sequenced in a study of response to subunit inactivated influenza vaccine. Using its own MiXCR run on the RT-PCR reads, TCRdb lists one record per CDR3 protein. The table records under 950,000 distinct CDR3 sequences, about 20% of them present only once. The sample here was PBMCs from blood, taken around 5 days after vaccination. The source is a man aged 45-65 years who received an inactivated influenza vaccine.

This chain links TRBV30 with TRBJ2-7, with 11 positions matching TRBD2. CDR3 length: 15 amino acids. Germline V CDR1 and CDR2: GTSNPN, SVGIG (reference sequence). The trim removed 8 bases at V and 5 bases at J, leaving 14 bases unmatched. CDR3 nucleotides: TGTGCCGGGGCATCATTAGCGGGAGGGCCCCACGAGCAGTACTTC. It is translated as CAGASLAGGPHEQYF. Using reference TRBV30 and TRBJ2-7 for the parts outside the CDR3, the full variable domain is SQTIHQWPATLVQPVGSPLSLECTVEGTSNPNLYWYRQAAGRGLQLLFYSVGIGQISSEVPQNLSASRPQDRQFILSSKKLLLSDSGFYLCAGASLAGGPHEQYFGPGTRLTVT.

V usage is TRBV27 and J usage is TRBJ2-1; TRBD2 matches at 10 bases. The CDR3 runs 13 residues. J lost 10 bases, V lost 5 bases, and 5 bases had no gene match. CDR1 and CDR2 (germline): MNHEY, SMNVEV (reference sequence). The CDR3 protein is CASSPSGSREQFF. CDR3 DNA sequence: TGTGCCAGCAGTCCTAGCGGGAGTCGGGAGCAGTTCTTC.

V is TRBV6-2 or TRBV6-3 and J is TRBJ2-1, with D perhaps matching TRBD2 (6 bases). Trimming removed 1 base from V and 2 bases from J, with 15 bases in between. Germline loops: CDR1 MNHEY, CDR2 SVGEGT. The CDR3 sequence is 17 residues long. The CDR3 nucleotides are TGTGCCAGCAGTTACTATCTTGGGGGGAGTGCCTACAATGAGCAGTTCTTC. It yields the protein CASSYYLGGSAYNEQFF.

This clonotype was found a few times. In DNA, the CDR3 is TGCAGTGCTAGATTATCTACAAACGAGCAGTTCTTC. As protein: CSARLSTNEQFF. The chain employs TRBV20-1 and TRBJ2-1, with D unclear. The CDR3 is made up of 12 amino acids. CDR1 is DFQATT, CDR2 SNEGSKA, per germline (reference sequence). The V end lost 2 bases, the J end lost 10 bases, and 12 bases lay between the germline ends.

This clonotype was seen a few times. The rearrangement joins TRBV27 to TRBJ2-7, with D possibly matching TRBD2 (5 bases). The CDR3 loop spans 16 amino acids. CDR1 is MNHEY and CDR2 is SMNVEV in the germline V gene (reference sequence). V gave up 0 bases and J gave up 2 bases, with 14 bases separating them. The CDR3 region is CASSLSRVILPYEQYF. CDR3 coding DNA: TGTGCCAGCAGTTTATCGAGGGTAATATTGCCCTACGAGCAGTACTTC.

The J gene is TRBJ2-3, the V gene TRBV7-9; D perhaps matches TRBD2 (5 bases). From germline, CDR1 is SEHNR and CDR2 FQNEAQ (reference sequence). V was pared by 0 bases and J by 10 bases, with 14 bases between. The CDR3 loop spans 14 amino acids. The CDR3 protein is CASSLALDSNPQYF. DNA for the CDR3: TGTGCCAGCAGCTTAGCGCTGGACTCCAACCCGCAGTATTTT.

This clonotype was recorded once. This chain connects TRBV5-6 to TRBJ1-2; unclear D gene. CDR1 is SGHDT, CDR2 YYEEEE, per germline. The CDR3 length is 16 residues. V lost 2 bases and J 0 bases, leaving 14 bases between the germline ends. CDR3 sequence: CASSFVQATTNYGYTF. CDR3 nucleotides: TGTGCCAGCAGCTTCGTTCAGGCAACCACTAACTATGGCTACACCTTC.

V is TRBV7-2 and J is TRBJ2-5; D not certain. The germline V gene has CDR1 SGHTA and CDR2 FQGNSA. CDR3 length: 14 amino acids. Trimming pared 0 bases from V and 1 base from J, leaving 6 bases between. DNA for the CDR3: TGTGCCAGCAGCTTAGCTCGTATCCAAGAGACCCAGTACTTC. The encoded protein is CASSLARIQETQYF. Supplemented by reference TRBV7-2 and TRBJ2-5, the full variable domain reads GAGVSQSPSNKVTEKGKDVELRCDPISGHTALYWYRQSLGQGLEFLIYFQGNSAPDKSGLPSDRFSAERTGGSVSTLTIQRTQQEDSAVYLCASSLARIQETQYFGPGTRLLVL.

This clonotype showed up just a few times. The chain recombines TRBV9 with TRBJ2-1; TRBD2 aligns across 12 bases. J was trimmed by 4 bases and V by 0 bases; bases with no gene match: 8. Germline V gene sequence: CDR1 SGDLS, CDR2 YYNGEE. The CDR3 loop spans 18 amino acids. Written as DNA, the CDR3 is TGTGCCAGCAGCGTAGCCCCAAGGACTAGCGGGACTTACAATGAGCAGTTCTTC. This codes for CASSVAPRTSGTYNEQFF.

This clonotype was counted only a few times. The junction does not match germline at one end; this may be a read error. This chain joins TRBV24-1 and TRBJ2-3; perhaps TRBD1 as D (7 bases). This CDR3 has 16 amino acids. Germline V gene data show CDR1 as KGHDR and CDR2 as SFDVKD. The CDR3 sequence: CATSDLGRDSRDTQYF. The CDR3 DNA is TGTGCCACCAGTGACCTAGGGCGGGACAGCAGAGATACGCAGTATTTT.

This clonotype has only a few counts. This rearrangement joins TRBV7-9 to TRBJ1-4; tentatively, D is TRBD1 (5 bases). Germline CDR1 and CDR2: SEHNR and FQNEAQ (reference sequence). V gave up 7 bases and J gave up 0 bases, with 15 bases separating them. The CDR3 consists of 16 residues. The CDR3 coding sequence is TGTGCCAGCACCAAGGGGACCATTGCAACTAATGAAAAACTGTTTTTT. Translating gives CASTKGTIATNEKLFF. Complete variable domain (other parts from reference TRBV7-9 and TRBJ1-4): DTGVSQNPRHKITKRGQNVTFRCDPISEHNRLYWYRQTLGQGPEFLTYFQNEAQLEKSRLLSDRFSAERPKGSFSTLEIQRTEQGDSAMYLCASTKGTIATNEKLFFGSGTQLSVL.

This clonotype appeared a few times. V usage is TRBV2 and J usage is TRBJ2-7; D not certain. The V end lost 3 bases, the J end lost 4 bases, and 16 bases lay between the germline ends. Germline CDR1 SNHLY, CDR2 FYNNEI. This CDR3 region has 15 residues. CDR3 amino acids: CASSDTLRPGYEQYF. DNA for the CDR3: TGTGCCAGCAGTGACACTCTGAGACCAGGATACGAGCAGTACTTC.

The rearrangement links TRBV4-3 to TRBJ2-1; 10 bases are a match to TRBD2. The CDR3 runs to 18 residues. V gave up 0 bases and J gave up 7 bases; unmatched junction bases: 12. Germline V gene data show CDR1 as LGHNA and CDR2 as YSLEER. The CDR3 reads CASSQDRSSGGIENEQFF. CDR3 nucleotides: TGCGCCAGCAGCCAAGATCGGAGTAGCGGGGGGATTGAGAATGAGCAGTTCTTC.

This clonotype was counted ten times or more. The V gene is TRBV5-1, the J gene TRBJ1-1; D gene uncertain. The CDR3 is 14 residues long. Trimming took off 0 bases at V and 0 bases at J, with 6 bases between the two ends. Per the germline V gene, CDR1 is SGHRS and CDR2 is YFSETQ. The CDR3 protein is CASSLASLNTEAFF. DNA for the CDR3: TGCGCCAGCAGCTTGGCCAGCTTGAACACTGAAGCTTTCTTT.

This clonotype was detected only a few times. V and J are TRBV20-1 and TRBJ2-1; 11 bases align to TRBD2. CDR1 DFQATT and CDR2 SNEGSKA come from the germline V gene (reference sequence). This CDR3 is 17 amino acids long. The junction had 9 bases not matched to a gene; V was cut back by 1 base and J by 4 bases. CDR3 nucleotide sequence: TGCAGTGCTAGAGTATCTAGCGGGAGGTGGGCGTACAATGAGCAGTTCTTC. Its protein is CSARVSSGRWAYNEQFF.

In its sample, this clonotype was seen a few times. The CDR3: CASSLVAGGPANEQFF. CDR3 nucleotides: TGTGCCAGCAGCTTAGTGGCGGGAGGGCCCGCTAATGAGCAGTTCTTC. This chain connects TRBV7-2 to TRBJ2-1; 9 positions agree with TRBD2. Germline trimming cut 1 base from V and 7 bases from J; bases unmatched to any gene: 8. Germline V gives CDR1 SGHTA, CDR2 FQGNSA. This CDR3 comprises 16 residues.